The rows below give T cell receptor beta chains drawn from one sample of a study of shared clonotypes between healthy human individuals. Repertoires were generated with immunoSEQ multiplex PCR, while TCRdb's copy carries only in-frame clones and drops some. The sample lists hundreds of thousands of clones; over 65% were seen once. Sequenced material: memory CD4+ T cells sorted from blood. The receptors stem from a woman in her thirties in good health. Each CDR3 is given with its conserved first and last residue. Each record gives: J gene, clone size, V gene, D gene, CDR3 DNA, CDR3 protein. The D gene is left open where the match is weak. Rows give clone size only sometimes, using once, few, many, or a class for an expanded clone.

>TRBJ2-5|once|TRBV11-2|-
TGTGCCAGCAGCTTAGATAGAGGGGCCTTTGGGACCCAGTACTTC
CASSLDRGAFGTQYF
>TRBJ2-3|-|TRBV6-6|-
TGTGCCAGCAGTTACAACCCGGGTCTAGCCGGAGATACGCAGTATTTT
CASSYNPGLAGDTQYF
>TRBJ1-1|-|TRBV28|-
TGTGCCAGCAGTCTGCCGTACGGAGGGCAGTTGGTAGGTGAAGCTTTCTTT
CASSLPYGGQLVGEAFF
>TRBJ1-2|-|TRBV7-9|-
TGTGCCAGCAGCTCAAGCGACAGCCAGTATTTATTGGGTGGCTACACCTTC
CASSSSDSQYLLGGYTF
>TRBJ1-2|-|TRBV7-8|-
TGTGCCAGCAGCCACAGGGTAGAGCGCTATGGCTACACCTTC
CASSHRVERYGYTF
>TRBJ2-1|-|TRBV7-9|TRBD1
TGTGCCAGCAGCCTGGTATTCGGCAGGGGGTCGAGTAATGAGCAGTTCTTC
CASSLVFGRGSSNEQFF
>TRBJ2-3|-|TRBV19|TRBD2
TGTGCCAGTAGCTATAGCGGGACCTACTCAGATACGCAGTATTTT
CASSYSGTYSDTQYF
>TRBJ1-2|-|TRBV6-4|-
TGTGCCAGCAGTGACTACTACTTGGGTGGCTACACCTTC
CASSDYYLGGYTF
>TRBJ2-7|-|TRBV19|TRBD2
TGTGCCAGTAGTTACGGGCGGGGGAGTATTTACGAGCAGTACTTC
CASSYGRGSIYEQYF
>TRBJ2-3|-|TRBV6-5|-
TGTGCCAGCAGTTACGCCGACAGCACAGATACGCAGTATTTT
CASSYADSTDTQYF
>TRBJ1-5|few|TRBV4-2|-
TGTGCCAGCAGCGTGGACAGCAACAATCAGCCCCAGCATTTT
CASSVDSNNQPQHF
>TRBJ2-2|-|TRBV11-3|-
TGTGCCAGCAGCTCACCCAAAGCGGATAGGACCGGGGAGCTGTTTTTT
CASSSPKADRTGELFF
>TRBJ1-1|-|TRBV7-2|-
TGTGCCAGCAGCCCCTTTACCTTGAACACTGAAGCTTTCTTT
CASSPFTLNTEAFF
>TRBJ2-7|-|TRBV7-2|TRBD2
TGTGCCAGCAGCCTTAGCGGGAGTATGTACGAGCAGTACTTC
CASSLSGSMYEQYF
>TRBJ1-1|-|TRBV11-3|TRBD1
TGTGCCAGCAGCTTGACAGGGGTCACTGAAGCTTTCTTT
CASSLTGVTEAFF
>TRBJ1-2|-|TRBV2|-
TGTGCCAGCAGTGGTGCAGGAGGCCGGGGGTATGGCTACACCTTC
CASSGAGGRGYGYTF
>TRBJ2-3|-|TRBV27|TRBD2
TGTGCACCTGGACTAGCGGGAGAGATGGGGGCAGATACGCAGTATTTT
CAPGLAGEMGADTQYF
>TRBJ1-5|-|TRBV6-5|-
TGTGCCAGCAGTTTAAAGGTGGGGCAGCCCCAGCATTTT
CASSLKVGQPQHF
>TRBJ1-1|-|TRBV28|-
TGTGCCAGCTTGAATGTGAACACTGAAGCTTTCTTT
CASLNVNTEAFF
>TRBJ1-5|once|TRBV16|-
TGTGCCAGCAGCCAAATAGACACGGGTAATCAGCCCCAGCATTTT
CASSQIDTGNQPQHF
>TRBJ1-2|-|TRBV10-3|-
TGTGCCATCAGTGCCCTTACAGAGGCGGACGGCTACACCTTC
CAISALTEADGYTF
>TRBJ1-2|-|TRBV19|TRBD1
TGTGCCAGTAGTAGGGACAGTAACTATGGCTACACCTTC
CASSRDSNYGYTF
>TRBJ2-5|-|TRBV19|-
TGTGCCAGTAGTACACAGCGGGCAGGGGGTTGGGCCCAGTACTTC
CASSTQRAGGWAQYF
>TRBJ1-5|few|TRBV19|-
TGTGCCAGTAGCATAGGGTGGGGGAGCAATCAGCCCCAGCATTTT
CASSIGWGSNQPQHF
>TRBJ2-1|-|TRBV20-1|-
TGCAGTGCTAGAGATCACCATGAGCAGTTCTTC
CSARDHHEQFF
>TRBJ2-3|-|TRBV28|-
TGTGCCAGCAGTTTCGGGACACTCCTCACAGATACGCAGTATTTT
CASSFGTLLTDTQYF
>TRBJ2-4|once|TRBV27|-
TGTGCCAGCAGTACGCAGGGGCGGGGAAACATTCAGTACTTC
CASSTQGRGNIQYF
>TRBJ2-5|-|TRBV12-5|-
TGTGCTAGTGCCAATTCCGGGGGCCCTGAGACCCAGTACTTC
CASANSGGPETQYF
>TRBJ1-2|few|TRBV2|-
TGTGCCAGCAGTGGGACAGATCTCTACACCTTC
CASSGTDLYTF
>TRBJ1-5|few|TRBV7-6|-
TGTGCCAGCAGCTTAAACCTCTATCAGCCCCAGCATTTT
CASSLNLYQPQHF
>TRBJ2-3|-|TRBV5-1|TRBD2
TGCGCCAGCAGCCTAGCGGGAGTGGATACGCAGTATTTT
CASSLAGVDTQYF
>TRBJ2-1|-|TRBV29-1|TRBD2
TGCAGCGGGTCGTGGAGGGGAGGGGATGAGCAGTTCTTC
CSGSWRGGDEQFF
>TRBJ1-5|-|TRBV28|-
TGTGCCAGCGGCTTAAGAGATCAGCCCCAGCATTTT
CASGLRDQPQHF
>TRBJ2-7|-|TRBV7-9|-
TGTGCCAGCAGCTCCCAGGGGGAGCAGTACTTC
CASSSQGEQYF
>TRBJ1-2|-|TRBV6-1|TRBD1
TGTGCCAGTAGCCCACAGGGGTTGTATGGCTACACCTTC
CASSPQGLYGYTF
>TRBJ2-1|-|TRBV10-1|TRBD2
TGCGCCAGCAGTTCTAGCGGGAGGAGCAATGAGCAGTTCTTC
CASSSSGRSNEQFF
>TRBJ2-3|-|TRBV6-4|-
TGTGCCAGCAGTAAGCAGGCCCCAGATACGCAGTATTTT
CASSKQAPDTQYF
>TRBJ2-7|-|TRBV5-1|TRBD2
TGCGCCAGCAGCCAGGGACTAGCGGGATCTGATGGGGAGCAGTACTTC
CASSQGLAGSDGEQYF
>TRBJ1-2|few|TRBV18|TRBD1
TGTGCCAGCTCACCGACGACAGGGGGCTTAAAAGGGTATGGCTACACCTTC
CASSPTTGGLKGYGYTF
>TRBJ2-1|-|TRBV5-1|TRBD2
TGCGCCAGCAGCTTGGTGGCTAGCGGTAATGAGCAGTTCTTC
CASSLVASGNEQFF
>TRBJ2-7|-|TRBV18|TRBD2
TGTGCCAGCGCCGGGACTAGCGGGACCTACGAGCAGTACTTC
CASAGTSGTYEQYF
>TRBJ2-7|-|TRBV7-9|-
TGTGCCAGCAGCTTCATTAGCTCCCGCTCCTACGAGCAGTACTTC
CASSFISSRSYEQYF
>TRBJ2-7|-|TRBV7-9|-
TGTGCCAGCAACGGGGCCTCCTACGAGCAGTACTTC
CASNGASYEQYF
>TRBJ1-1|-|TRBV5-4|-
TGTGCCAGCAGCTTTAGAGGGTATAGTACTGAAGCTTTCTTT
CASSFRGYSTEAFF
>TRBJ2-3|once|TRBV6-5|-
TGTGCCAGCAGTTTTACCCCCTCTCCATCCACAGATACGCAGTATTTT
CASSFTPSPSTDTQYF
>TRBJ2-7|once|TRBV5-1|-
TGCGCCAGCAGCTTCCGGGACTTAACCTACGAGCAGTACTTC
CASSFRDLTYEQYF
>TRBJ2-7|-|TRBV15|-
TGTGCCACCAGCAGAGTACCGGGACCAGGTTCTTTCCGGATGGAGCAGTACTTC
CATSRVPGPGSFRMEQYF
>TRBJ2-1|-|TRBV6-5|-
TGTGCCAGCAGTAGCCGGGACACAGTGAATGAGCAGTTCTTC
CASSSRDTVNEQFF
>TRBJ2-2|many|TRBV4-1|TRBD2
TGCGCCAGTCGCGGGAGCGGAACCGGGGAGCTGTTTTTT
CASRGSGTGELFF
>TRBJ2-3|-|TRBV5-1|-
TGCGCCAGCGAGGACTTAAACACAGATACGCAGTATTTT
CASEDLNTDTQYF
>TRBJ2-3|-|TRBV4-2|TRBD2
TGTGCCAGCAGCCAAGGTACTAGCGGGGGTCGCACAGATACGCAGTATTTT
CASSQGTSGGRTDTQYF
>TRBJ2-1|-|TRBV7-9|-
TGTGCCAGCAGCCTCGGTGGCCTCACCGGCAATGAGCAGTTCTTC
CASSLGGLTGNEQFF
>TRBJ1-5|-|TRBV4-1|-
TGCGCCAGCAGCCAAGATGGAAGGGGTCAGCCCCAGCATTTT
CASSQDGRGQPQHF
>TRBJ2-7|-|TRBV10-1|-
TGCGCCAGCAGTGAGCGGCGGGGTAGGGAGCAGTACTTC
CASSERRGREQYF